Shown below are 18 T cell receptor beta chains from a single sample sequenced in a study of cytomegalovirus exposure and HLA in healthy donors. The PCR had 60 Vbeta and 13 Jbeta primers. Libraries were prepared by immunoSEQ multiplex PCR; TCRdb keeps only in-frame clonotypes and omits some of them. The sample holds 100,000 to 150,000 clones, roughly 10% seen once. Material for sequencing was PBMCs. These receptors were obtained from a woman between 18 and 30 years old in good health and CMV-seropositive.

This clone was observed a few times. CDR3 protein: CASSLFPGETQYF. CDR3 DNA: TGTGCCAGCAGTTTATTTCCAGGAGAGACCCAGTACTTC. The chain links TRBV27 to TRBJ2-5; D remains unclear. Trimming cost V 1 base and J 4 bases, with 7 bases left between them. This CDR3 is built from 13 residues. Germline V gene data show CDR1 as MNHEY and CDR2 as SMNVEV (reference sequence).

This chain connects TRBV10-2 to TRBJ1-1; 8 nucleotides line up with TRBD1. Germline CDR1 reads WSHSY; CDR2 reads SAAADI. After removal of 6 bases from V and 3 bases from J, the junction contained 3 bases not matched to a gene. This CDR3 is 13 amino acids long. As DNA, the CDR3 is TGCGCCAGCAGGGGACAGGAATACACTGAAGCTTTCTTT. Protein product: CASRGQEYTEAFF.

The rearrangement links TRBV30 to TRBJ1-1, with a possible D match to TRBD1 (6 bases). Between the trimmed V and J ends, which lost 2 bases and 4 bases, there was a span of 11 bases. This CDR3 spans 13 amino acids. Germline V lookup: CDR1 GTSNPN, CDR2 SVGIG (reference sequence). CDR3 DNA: TGTGCCTGGAGTTCTAACAGGGCCACTGAAGCTTTCTTT. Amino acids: CAWSSNRATEAFF.

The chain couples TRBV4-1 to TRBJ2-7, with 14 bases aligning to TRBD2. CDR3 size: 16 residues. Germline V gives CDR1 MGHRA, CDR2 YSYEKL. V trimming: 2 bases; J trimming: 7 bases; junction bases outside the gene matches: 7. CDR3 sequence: CASSQFGTSGRGEQYF. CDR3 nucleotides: TGCGCCAGCAGCCAATTCGGGACTAGCGGGAGAGGAGAGCAGTACTTC.

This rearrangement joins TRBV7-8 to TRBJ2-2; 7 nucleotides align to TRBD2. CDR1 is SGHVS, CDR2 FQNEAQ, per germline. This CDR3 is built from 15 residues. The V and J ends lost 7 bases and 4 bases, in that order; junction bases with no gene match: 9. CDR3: CASMGTTTATGELFF. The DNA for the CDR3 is TGTGCCAGCATGGGGACTACTACAGCCACCGGGGAGCTGTTTTTT.

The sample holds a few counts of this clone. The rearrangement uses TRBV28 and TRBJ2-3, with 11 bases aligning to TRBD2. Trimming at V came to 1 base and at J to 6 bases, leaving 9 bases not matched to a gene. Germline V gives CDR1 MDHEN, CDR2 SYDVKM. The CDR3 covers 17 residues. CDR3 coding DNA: TGTGCCAGCAGTTTATCGTTAGCGGGAGGGCCTGAGGATACGCAGTATTTT. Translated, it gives CASSLSLAGGPEDTQYF.

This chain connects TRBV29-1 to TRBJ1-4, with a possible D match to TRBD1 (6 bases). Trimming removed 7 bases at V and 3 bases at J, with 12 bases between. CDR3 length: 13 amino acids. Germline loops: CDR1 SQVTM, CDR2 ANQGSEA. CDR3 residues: CSARQVANEKLFF. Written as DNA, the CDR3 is TGCAGCGCCCGACAGGTGGCTAATGAAAAACTGTTTTTT.

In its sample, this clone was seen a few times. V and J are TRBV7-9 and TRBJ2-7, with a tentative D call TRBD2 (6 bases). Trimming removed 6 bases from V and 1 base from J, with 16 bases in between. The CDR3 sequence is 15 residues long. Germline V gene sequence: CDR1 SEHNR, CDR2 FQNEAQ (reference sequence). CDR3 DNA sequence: TGTGCCAGCAGTAAGTCGGGACTGACGTCCTACGAGCAGTACTTC. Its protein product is CASSKSGLTSYEQYF. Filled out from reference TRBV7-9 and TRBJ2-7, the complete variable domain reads DTGVSQNPRHKITKRGQNVTFRCDPISEHNRLYWYRQTLGQGPEFLTYFQNEAQLEKSRLLSDRFSAERPKGSFSTLEIQRTEQGDSAMYLCASSKSGLTSYEQYFGPGTRLTVT.

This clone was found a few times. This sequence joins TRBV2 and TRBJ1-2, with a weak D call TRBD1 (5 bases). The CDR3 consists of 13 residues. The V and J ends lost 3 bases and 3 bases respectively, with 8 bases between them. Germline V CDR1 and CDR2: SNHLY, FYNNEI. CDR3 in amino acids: CASSEAGYYGYTF. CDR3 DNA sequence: TGTGCCAGCAGTGAGGCAGGGTACTATGGCTACACCTTC.

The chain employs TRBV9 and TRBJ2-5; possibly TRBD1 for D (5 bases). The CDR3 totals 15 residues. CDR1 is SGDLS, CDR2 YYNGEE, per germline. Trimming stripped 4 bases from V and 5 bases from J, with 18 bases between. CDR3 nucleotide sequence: TGTGCCAGCAGCCCACAGGCAGGGAAGGAGGAGACCCAGTACTTC. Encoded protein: CASSPQAGKEETQYF.

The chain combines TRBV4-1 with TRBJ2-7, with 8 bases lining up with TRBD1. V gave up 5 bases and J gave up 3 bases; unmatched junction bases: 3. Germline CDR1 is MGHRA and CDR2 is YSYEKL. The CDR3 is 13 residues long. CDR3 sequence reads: CASSVGTGYEQYF. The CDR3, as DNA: TGCGCCAGCAGCGTCGGGACAGGCTACGAGCAGTACTTC.

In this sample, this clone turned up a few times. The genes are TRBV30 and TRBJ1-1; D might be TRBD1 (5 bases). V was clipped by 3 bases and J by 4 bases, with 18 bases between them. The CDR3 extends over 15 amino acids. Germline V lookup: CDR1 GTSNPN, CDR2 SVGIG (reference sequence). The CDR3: CAWSPEWGVGTEAFF. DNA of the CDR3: TGTGCCTGGAGCCCTGAGTGGGGGGTCGGCACTGAAGCTTTCTTT.

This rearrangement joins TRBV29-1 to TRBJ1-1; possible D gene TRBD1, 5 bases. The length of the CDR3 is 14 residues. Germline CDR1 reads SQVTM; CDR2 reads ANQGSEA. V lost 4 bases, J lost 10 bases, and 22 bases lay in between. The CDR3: CSVGLLAGGGRAFF. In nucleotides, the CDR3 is TGCAGCGTTGGGCTGTTAGCGGGGGGGGGAAGAGCTTTCTTT.

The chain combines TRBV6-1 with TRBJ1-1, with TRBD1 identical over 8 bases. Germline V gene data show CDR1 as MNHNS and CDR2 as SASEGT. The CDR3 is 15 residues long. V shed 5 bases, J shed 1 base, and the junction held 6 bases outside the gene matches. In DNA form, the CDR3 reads TGTGCCAGCAGTACCCTCGGGACAGGGAACACTGAAGCTTTCTTT. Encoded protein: CASSTLGTGNTEAFF.

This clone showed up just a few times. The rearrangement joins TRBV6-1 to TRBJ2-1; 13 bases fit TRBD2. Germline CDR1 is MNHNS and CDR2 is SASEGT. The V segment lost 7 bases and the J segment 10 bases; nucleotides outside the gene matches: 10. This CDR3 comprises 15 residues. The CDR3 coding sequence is TGTGCCAGCACAATCCCGGGACTAGCGGGACGAGAGCAGTTCTTC. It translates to CASTIPGLAGREQFF.

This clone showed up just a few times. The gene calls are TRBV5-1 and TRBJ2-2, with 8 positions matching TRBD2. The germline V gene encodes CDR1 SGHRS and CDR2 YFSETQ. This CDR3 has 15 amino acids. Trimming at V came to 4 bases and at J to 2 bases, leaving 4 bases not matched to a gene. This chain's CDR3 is CASSGAGGNTGELFF. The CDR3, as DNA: TGCGCCAGCAGCGGGGCGGGAGGAAACACCGGGGAGCTGTTTTTT.

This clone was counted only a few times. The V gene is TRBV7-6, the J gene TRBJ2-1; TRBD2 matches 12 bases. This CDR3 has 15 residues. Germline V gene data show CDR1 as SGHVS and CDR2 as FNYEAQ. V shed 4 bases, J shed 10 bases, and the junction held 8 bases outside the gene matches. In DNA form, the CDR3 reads TGTGCCAGCAGCTCGAGTTGGACTAGCGGGACCGAGCAGTTCTTC. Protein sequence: CASSSSWTSGTEQFF.

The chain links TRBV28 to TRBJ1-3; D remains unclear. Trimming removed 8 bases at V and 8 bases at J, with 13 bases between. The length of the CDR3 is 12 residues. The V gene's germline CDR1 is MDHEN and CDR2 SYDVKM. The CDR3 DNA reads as TGTGCCAGCCGTGACATTATGGACACCATATATTTT. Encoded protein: CASRDIMDTIYF.